This T cell receptor beta chain is drawn from a study of T cell responses to AZD1222 COVID-19 vaccine. Broader study findings: Repertoire samples came only from after the peak T cell response. The donor cohort was predominantly white British with a female majority, and clonal diversity may have been underestimated.

Assay used: immunoSEQ multiplex PCR; TCRdb lists only in-frame clones, some missing. The sample shows about 190,000 clones, roughly 88% of them seen only once. Germline V gene lookup returns CDR1 SGHDT and CDR2 YYEEEE. V gave up 4 bases and J gave up 1 base, with 12 bases separating them. The CDR3 has 14 amino acids. As concerns this clone: Its antigen is still unknown.

This rearrangement joins TRBV5-6 to TRBJ2-7, with a possible D match to TRBD1 (6 bases). This receptor was taken from an adult in good health. The specimen was peripheral blood, collected on day 0 of AZD1222 vaccination. CDR3 in amino acids: CASSPGVLSYEQYF. The CDR3 DNA sequence: TGTGCCAGCAGCCCAGGGGTTTTGTCCTACGAGCAGTACTTC.